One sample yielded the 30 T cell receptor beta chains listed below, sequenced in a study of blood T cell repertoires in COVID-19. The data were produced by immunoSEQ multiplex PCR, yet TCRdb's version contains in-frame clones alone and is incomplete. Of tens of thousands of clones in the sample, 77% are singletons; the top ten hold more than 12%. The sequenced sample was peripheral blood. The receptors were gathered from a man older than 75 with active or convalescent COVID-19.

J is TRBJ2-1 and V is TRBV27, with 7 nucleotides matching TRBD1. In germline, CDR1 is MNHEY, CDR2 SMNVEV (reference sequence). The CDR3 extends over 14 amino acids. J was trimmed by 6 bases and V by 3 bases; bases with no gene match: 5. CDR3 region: CASSLRGQGNEQFF. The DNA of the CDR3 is TGTGCCAGCAGTTTGAGGGGGCAGGGCAATGAGCAGTTCTTC.

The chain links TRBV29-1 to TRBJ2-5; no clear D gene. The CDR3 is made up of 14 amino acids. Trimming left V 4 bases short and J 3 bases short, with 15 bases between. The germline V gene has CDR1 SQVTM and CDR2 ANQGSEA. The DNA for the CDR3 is TGCAGCGTTGCGGAAAGGAGCGCCAAAGAGACCCAGTACTTC. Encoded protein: CSVAERSAKETQYF.

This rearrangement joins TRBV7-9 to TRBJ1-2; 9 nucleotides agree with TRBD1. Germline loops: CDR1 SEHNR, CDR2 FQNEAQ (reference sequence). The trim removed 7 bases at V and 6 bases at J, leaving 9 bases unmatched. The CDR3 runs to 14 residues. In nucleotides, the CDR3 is TGTGCCAGCACCCCGGACAGGGGATTAGATGGCTACACCTTC. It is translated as CASTPDRGLDGYTF.

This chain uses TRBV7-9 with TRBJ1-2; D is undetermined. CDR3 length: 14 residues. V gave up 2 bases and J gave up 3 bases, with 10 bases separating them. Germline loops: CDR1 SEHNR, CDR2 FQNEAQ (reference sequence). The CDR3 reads CASSLSSAYYGYTF. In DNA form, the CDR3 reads TGTGCCAGCAGCTTAAGCAGCGCGTACTATGGCTACACCTTC.

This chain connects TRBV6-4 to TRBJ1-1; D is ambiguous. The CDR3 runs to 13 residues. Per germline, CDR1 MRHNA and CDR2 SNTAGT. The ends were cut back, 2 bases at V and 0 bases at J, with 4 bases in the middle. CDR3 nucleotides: TGTGCCAGCAGTGACCAGATGAACACTGAAGCTTTCTTT. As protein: CASSDQMNTEAFF.

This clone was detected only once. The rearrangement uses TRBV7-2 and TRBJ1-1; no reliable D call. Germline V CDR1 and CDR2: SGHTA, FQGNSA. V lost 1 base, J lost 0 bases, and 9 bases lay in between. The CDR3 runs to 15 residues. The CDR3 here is CASSLVLDMNTEAFF. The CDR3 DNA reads TGTGCCAGCAGCTTAGTCCTTGACATGAACACTGAAGCTTTCTTT.

CDR3 sequence: CASSLAGTGISYEQYF. The CDR3 DNA follows: TGTGCCAGCAGCTTGGCGGGGACAGGGATTTCCTACGAGCAGTACTTC. This chain links TRBV5-5 with TRBJ2-7, with 9 positions matching TRBD1. In germline, CDR1 is SGHKS, CDR2 YYEKEE (reference sequence). Losses at the gene ends were 0 bases for V and 1 base for J; bases not matched to a gene: 5. The CDR3 sequence is 16 residues long.

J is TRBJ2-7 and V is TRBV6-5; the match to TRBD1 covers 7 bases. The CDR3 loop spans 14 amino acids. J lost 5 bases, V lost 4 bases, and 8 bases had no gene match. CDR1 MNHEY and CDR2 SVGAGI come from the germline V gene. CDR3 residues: CASSSPTGSHEQYF. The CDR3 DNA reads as TGTGCCAGCAGTTCCCCGACAGGGTCCCACGAGCAGTACTTC.

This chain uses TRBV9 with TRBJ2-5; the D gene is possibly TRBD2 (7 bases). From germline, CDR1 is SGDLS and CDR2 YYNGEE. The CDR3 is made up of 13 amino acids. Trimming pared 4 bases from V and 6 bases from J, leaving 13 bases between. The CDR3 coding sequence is TGTGCCAGCAGCTCGGGGGGCGGGAAGACCCAGTACTTC. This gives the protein CASSSGGGKTQYF.

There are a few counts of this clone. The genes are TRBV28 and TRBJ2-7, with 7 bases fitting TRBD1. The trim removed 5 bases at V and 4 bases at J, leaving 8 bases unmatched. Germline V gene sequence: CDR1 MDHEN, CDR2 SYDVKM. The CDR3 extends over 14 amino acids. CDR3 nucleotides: TGTGCCAGCAGTCCTCAATCGACAGGGTACGAGCAGTACTTC. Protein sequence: CASSPQSTGYEQYF.

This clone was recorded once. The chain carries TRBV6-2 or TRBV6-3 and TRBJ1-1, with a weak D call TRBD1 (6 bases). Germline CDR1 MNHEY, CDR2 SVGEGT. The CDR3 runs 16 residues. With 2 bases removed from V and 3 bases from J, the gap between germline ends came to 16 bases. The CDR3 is CASSYGSRGVYTEAFF. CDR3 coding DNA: TGTGCCAGCAGTTACGGGTCCAGGGGCGTGTACACTGAAGCTTTCTTT.

The CDR3 loop is CASSQDPVWSGSGTDTQYF. DNA for the CDR3: TGCGCCAGCAGCCAAGATCCGGTATGGAGCGGGAGCGGCACAGATACGCAGTATTTT. The chain carries TRBV4-3 and TRBJ2-3; 8 nucleotides agree with TRBD2. The J segment lost 1 base and the V segment lost 0 bases, leaving 12 bases of the junction unmatched. CDR1 is LGHNA and CDR2 is YSLEER in the germline V gene. CDR3 size: 19 residues.

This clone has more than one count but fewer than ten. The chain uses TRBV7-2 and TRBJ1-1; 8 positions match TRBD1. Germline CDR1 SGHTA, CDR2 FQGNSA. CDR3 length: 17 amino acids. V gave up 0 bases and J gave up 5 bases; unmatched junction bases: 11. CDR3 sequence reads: CASSLAGRGRSPTEAFF. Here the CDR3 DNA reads TGTGCCAGCAGCTTAGCGGGCAGGGGGCGTTCTCCAACTGAAGCTTTCTTT. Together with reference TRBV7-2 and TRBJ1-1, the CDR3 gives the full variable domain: GAGVSQSPSNKVTEKGKDVELRCDPISGHTALYWYRQSLGQGLEFLIYFQGNSAPDKSGLPSDRFSAERTGGSVSTLTIQRTQQEDSAVYLCASSLAGRGRSPTEAFFGQGTRLTVV.

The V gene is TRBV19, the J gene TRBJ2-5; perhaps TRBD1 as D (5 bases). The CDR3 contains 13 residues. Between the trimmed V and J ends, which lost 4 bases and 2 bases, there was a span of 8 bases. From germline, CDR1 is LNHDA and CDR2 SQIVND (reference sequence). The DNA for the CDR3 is TGTGCCAGTAGTAGGGGCAGGCAAGAGACCCAGTACTTC. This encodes CASSRGRQETQYF. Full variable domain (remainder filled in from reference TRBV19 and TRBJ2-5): DGGITQSPKYLFRKEGQNVTLSCEQNLNHDAMYWYRQDPGQGLRLIYYSQIVNDFQKGDIAEGYSVSREKKESFPLTVTSAQKNPTAFYLCASSRGRQETQYFGPGTRLLVL.

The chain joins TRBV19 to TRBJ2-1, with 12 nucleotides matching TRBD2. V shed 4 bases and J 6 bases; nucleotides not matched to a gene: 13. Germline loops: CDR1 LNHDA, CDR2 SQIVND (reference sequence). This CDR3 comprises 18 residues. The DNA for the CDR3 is TGTGCCAGTAGTAGGGGACTAGCGGGCGTCGTGATGATCAATGAGCAGTTCTTC. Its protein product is CASSRGLAGVVMINEQFF. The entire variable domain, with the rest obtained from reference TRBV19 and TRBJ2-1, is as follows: DGGITQSPKYLFRKEGQNVTLSCEQNLNHDAMYWYRQDPGQGLRLIYYSQIVNDFQKGDIAEGYSVSREKKESFPLTVTSAQKNPTAFYLCASSRGLAGVVMINEQFFGPGTRLTVL.

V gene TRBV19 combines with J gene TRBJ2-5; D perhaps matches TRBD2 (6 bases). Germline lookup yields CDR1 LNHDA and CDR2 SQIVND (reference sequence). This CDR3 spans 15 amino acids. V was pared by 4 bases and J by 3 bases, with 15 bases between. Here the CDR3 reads CASSNFGVAEETQYF. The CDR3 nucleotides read TGTGCCAGTAGTAATTTCGGCGTAGCGGAAGAGACCCAGTACTTC.

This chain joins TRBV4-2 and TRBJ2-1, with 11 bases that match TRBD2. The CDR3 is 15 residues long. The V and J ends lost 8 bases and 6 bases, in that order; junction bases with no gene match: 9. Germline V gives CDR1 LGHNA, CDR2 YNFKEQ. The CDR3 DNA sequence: TGTGCCAGCGGACAAAGGCTAGCGGGAGGCAATGAGCAGTTCTTC. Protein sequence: CASGQRLAGGNEQFF.

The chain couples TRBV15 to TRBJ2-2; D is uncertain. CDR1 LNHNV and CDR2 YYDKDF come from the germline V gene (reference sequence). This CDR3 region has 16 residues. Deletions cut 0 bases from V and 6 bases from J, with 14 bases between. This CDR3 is CATSRDSTYQSGELFF. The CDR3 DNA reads TGTGCCACCAGCAGAGATTCGACTTACCAATCCGGGGAGCTGTTTTTT.

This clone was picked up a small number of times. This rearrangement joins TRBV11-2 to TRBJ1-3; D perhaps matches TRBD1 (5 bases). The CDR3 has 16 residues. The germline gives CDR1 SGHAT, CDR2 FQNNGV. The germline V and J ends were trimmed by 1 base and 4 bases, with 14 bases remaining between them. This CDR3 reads CASSLGPGVGGNTIYF. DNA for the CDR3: TGTGCCAGCAGCTTAGGGCCGGGGGTAGGAGGAAACACCATATATTTT.

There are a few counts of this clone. This CDR3 reads CASAPDNKNTEAFF. Written as DNA, the CDR3 is TGTGCTAGTGCCCCCGACAACAAGAACACTGAAGCTTTCTTT. V gene TRBV12-5 combines with J gene TRBJ1-1; D call uncertain. The CDR3 runs 14 residues. Trimming took off 7 bases at V and 1 base at J, with 13 bases between the two ends. Germline V gene lookup returns CDR1 LGHNT and CDR2 FRNRAP.

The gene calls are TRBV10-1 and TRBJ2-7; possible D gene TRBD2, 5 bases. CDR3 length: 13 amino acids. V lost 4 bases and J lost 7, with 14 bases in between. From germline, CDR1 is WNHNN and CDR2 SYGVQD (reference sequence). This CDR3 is CASSAEPTGEQYF. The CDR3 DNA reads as TGCGCCAGCAGTGCAGAACCTACGGGGGAGCAGTACTTC.

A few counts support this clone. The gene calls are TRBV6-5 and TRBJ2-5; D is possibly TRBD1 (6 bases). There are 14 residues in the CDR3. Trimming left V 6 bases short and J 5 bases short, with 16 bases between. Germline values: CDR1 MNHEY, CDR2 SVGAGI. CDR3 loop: CASSPKQGLETQYF. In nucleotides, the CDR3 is TGTGCCAGCAGCCCAAAACAGGGTCTGGAGACCCAGTACTTC.

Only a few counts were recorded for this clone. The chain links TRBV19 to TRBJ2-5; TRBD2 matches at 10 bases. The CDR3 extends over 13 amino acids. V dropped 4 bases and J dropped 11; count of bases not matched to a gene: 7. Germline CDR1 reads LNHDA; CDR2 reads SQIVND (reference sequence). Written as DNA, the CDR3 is TGTGCCAGTAGTAGAACTAGCGGGGCCTTACAGTACTTC. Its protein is CASSRTSGALQYF.

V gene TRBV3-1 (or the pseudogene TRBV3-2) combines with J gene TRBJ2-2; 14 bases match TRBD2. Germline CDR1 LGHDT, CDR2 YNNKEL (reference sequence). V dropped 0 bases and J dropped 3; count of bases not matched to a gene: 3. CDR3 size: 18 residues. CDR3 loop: CASSQETSGGADTGELFF. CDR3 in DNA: TGTGCCAGCAGCCAAGAGACTAGCGGGGGGGCCGACACCGGGGAGCTGTTTTTT.

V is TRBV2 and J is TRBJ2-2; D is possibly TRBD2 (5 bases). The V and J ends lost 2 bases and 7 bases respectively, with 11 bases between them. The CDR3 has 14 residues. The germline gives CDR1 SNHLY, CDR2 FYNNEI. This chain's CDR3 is CASSETEEVGELFF. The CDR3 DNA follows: TGTGCCAGCAGTGAAACAGAGGAGGTCGGGGAGCTGTTTTTT.

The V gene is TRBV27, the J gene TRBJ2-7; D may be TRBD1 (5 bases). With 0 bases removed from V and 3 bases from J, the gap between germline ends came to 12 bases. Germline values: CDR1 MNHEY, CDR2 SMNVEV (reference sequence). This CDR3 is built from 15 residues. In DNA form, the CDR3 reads TGTGCCAGCAGTTTATCCGCAGGGCCGGGCTACGAGCAGTACTTC. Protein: CASSLSAGPGYEQYF.

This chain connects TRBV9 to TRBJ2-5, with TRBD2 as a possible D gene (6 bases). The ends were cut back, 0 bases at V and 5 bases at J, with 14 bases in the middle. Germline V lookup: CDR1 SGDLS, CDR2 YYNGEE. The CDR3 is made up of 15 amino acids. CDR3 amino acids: CASSVGGGAGETQYF. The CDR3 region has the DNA TGTGCCAGCAGCGTAGGAGGAGGGGCAGGGGAGACCCAGTACTTC.

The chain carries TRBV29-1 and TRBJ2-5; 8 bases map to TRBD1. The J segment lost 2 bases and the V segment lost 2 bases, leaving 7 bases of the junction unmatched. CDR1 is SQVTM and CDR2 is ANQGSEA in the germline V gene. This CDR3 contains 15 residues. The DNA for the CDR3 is TGCAGCGTTGAAAAGCAGGGGGCTCTACAAGAGACCCAGTACTTC. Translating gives CSVEKQGALQETQYF.

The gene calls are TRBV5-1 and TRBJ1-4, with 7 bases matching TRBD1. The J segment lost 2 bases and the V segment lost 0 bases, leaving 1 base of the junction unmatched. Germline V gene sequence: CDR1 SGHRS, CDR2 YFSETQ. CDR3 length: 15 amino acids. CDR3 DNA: TGCGCCAGCAGCTTGGGACAGGGCACTAATGAAAAACTGTTTTTT. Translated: CASSLGQGTNEKLFF.

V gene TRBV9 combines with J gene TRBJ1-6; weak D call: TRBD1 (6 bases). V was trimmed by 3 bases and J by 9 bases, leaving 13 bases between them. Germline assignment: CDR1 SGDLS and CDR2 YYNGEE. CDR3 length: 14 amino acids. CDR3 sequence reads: CASSAQGGSSPLHF. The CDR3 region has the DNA TGTGCCAGCAGCGCACAGGGCGGTAGTTCACCCCTCCACTTT.